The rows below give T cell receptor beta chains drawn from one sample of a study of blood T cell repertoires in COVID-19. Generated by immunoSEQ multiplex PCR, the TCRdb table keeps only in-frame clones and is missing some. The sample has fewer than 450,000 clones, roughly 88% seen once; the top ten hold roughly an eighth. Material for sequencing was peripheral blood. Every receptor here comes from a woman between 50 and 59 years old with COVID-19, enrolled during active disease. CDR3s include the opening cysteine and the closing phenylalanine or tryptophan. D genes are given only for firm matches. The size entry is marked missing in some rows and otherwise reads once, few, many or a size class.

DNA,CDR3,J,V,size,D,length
TGCGCCAGCAGCCGAGGGGGTGGTGGTGAAAAACTGTTTTTT,CASSRGGGGEKLFF,TRBJ1-4,TRBV4-1,once,.,14
TGTGCCAGCACCCGGGGACAGATGAACACTGAAGCTTTCTTT,CASTRGQMNTEAFF,TRBJ1-1,TRBV6-6,.,TRBD1,14
TGTGCCAGCAGCGTGACGGGACAGAACTATGGCTACACCTTC,CASSVTGQNYGYTF,TRBJ1-2,TRBV9,.,TRBD1,14
TGTGCCAGCAGCGTAGCTGACACAGCAGATACGCAGTATTTT,CASSVADTADTQYF,TRBJ2-3,TRBV9,.,.,14
TGTGCCAGCTCACCGGGGGGTTCCTCCTACGAGCAGTACTTC,CASSPGGSSYEQYF,TRBJ2-7,TRBV18,.,.,14
TGCGTTGGACAGGACCAAGAGACCCAGTACTTC,CVGQDQETQYF,TRBJ2-5,TRBV20-1,.,TRBD1,11
TGTGCCAGTAGTATAGAGGCGGGGAGCTCCTACAATGAGCAGTTCTTC,CASSIEAGSSYNEQFF,TRBJ2-1,TRBV19,.,.,16
TGTGCCAGCAGCAACGACAGGGCCCAGCCACCCCTCCACTTT,CASSNDRAQPPLHF,TRBJ1-6,TRBV7-2,.,TRBD1,14
TGTGCCAGCAGCGTAGAAGGGGGTATTAATTCACCCCTCCACTTT,CASSVEGGINSPLHF,TRBJ1-6,TRBV9,.,.,15
TGTGCCAGCAGCCAAACGGGGGGAGTCCATGGCTACACCTTC,CASSQTGGVHGYTF,TRBJ1-2,TRBV3-1/TRBV3-2,.,.,14
TGCGCCAGCAGGGAGGACAGGCAAAAGGCAGAGACCCAGTACTTC,CASREDRQKAETQYF,TRBJ2-5,TRBV10-1,.,TRBD1,15
TGTGCCTGGAGTGTTAATTACGTGGAGCCCACAGATACGCAGTATTTT,CAWSVNYVEPTDTQYF,TRBJ2-3,TRBV30,once,.,16
TGTGCCAGCAGCAGAGGACGGGGACACAATCAGCCCCAGCATTTT,CASSRGRGHNQPQHF,TRBJ1-5,TRBV6-5,.,.,15
TGCGCCAGCAGCTCCGACAGGCTCCGCGGCTACACCTTC,CASSSDRLRGYTF,TRBJ1-2,TRBV5-1,once,.,13
TGCGCCAGCAAGGGGTCAGGGAAAGAAGGGGCGGCCAAAAACATTCAGTACTTC,CASKGSGKEGAAKNIQYF,TRBJ2-4,TRBV10-1,.,.,18
TGTGCCAGCAGCCAAGATCAGCAGGGCTATGGCTACACCTTC,CASSQDQQGYGYTF,TRBJ1-2,TRBV4-2,.,.,14
TGTGCCAGCAGCCAAGAAAGGGGGCGGAACACTGAAGCTTTCTTT,CASSQERGRNTEAFF,TRBJ1-1,TRBV3-1/TRBV3-2,.,TRBD1,15
TGTGCCAGCTCCCGAGCGGGGGGACAAGGGATTAATGCAGATACGCAGTATTTT,CASSRAGGQGINADTQYF,TRBJ2-3,TRBV18,.,TRBD2,18
TGTGCCTGGACAGGGCCGAAAGAGACCCAGTACTTC,CAWTGPKETQYF,TRBJ2-5,TRBV30,.,.,12
TGTGCCAGCAGCCCGACGGGAGACTACGAGCAGTACTTC,CASSPTGDYEQYF,TRBJ2-7,TRBV9,.,.,13
TGCGCCAGCAGTGGACCTCCGGGACAGGGGGTCCCCTACGAGCAGTACTTC,CASSGPPGQGVPYEQYF,TRBJ2-7,TRBV10-1,.,TRBD1,17
TGTGCCAGCAGCTTCCCTCAGGGAAGGAATGAGCAGTTCTTC,CASSFPQGRNEQFF,TRBJ2-1,TRBV7-9,.,.,14
TGTGCCAGCAGTTATTTACAGGGGGCTTGGGATGAGCAGTTCTTC,CASSYLQGAWDEQFF,TRBJ2-1,TRBV6-2/TRBV6-3,.,TRBD1,15
TGTGCCAGCAGCCGCAGGGATTATCAGCCCCAGCATTTT,CASSRRDYQPQHF,TRBJ1-5,TRBV7-2,.,.,13
TGTGCCAGCAGCTTAGAGGGCAGGGAAAGCTCTGGAAACACCATATATTTT,CASSLEGRESSGNTIYF,TRBJ1-3,TRBV7-9,.,.,17
TGTGCCAGTAGTACGACGAATGGAGGCACTGAAGCTTTCTTT,CASSTTNGGTEAFF,TRBJ1-1,TRBV19,.,.,14
TGTGCCAGCAGCTTAGATGGAGGAGGATTAGCGATAGATACGCAGTATTTT,CASSLDGGGLAIDTQYF,TRBJ2-3,TRBV11-2,once,.,17
TGTGCCAGCAGTCCACAAGCGGACACTGAAGCTTTCTTT,CASSPQADTEAFF,TRBJ1-1,TRBV28,.,.,13
TGTGCCAGCAGCTCCTGGACTAGCGGGGAGGAGCAGTTCTTC,CASSSWTSGEEQFF,TRBJ2-1,TRBV9,once,TRBD2,14
TGTGCCAGCAGCTCCAGTCGGACTAGCGGGGAAGGGGAGACCCAGTACTTC,CASSSSRTSGEGETQYF,TRBJ2-5,TRBV7-9,.,TRBD2,17
TGCGCCAGCAGCTTCGAGCCAGGTTCCAAGCCCCAGCATTTT,CASSFEPGSKPQHF,TRBJ1-5,TRBV5-1,few,.,14
TGTGCCAGCAGCTTTGCCGCCTCAATTAGAAGTCCTGATACGCAGTATTTT,CASSFAASIRSPDTQYF,TRBJ2-3,TRBV7-6,.,.,17
TGTGCCAGCAGCCCCGTTATGAACACTGAAGCTTTCTTT,CASSPVMNTEAFF,TRBJ1-1,TRBV3-1/TRBV3-2,.,.,13
TGTGCCAGCACCAACCTCGGACAGCTCACTGAAGCTTTCTTT,CASTNLGQLTEAFF,TRBJ1-1,TRBV2,.,.,14
TGTGCCAGCAGTCAATTGACAGGGGAAGAGACCCAGTACTTC,CASSQLTGEETQYF,TRBJ2-5,TRBV6-5,.,TRBD1,14
TGTGCCAGCAGCCTAGAGCGGAGGGGCTACACCTTC,CASSLERRGYTF,TRBJ1-2,TRBV3-1/TRBV3-2,few,.,12
TGTGCTAGTGCCCGAGAGTTCACAGATACGCAGTATTTT,CASAREFTDTQYF,TRBJ2-3,TRBV12-5,.,.,13
TGTGCCAGCAGTTTCCTAGCGGGGGCGGGAGATACGCAGTATTTT,CASSFLAGAGDTQYF,TRBJ2-3,TRBV27,.,TRBD2,15
TGCGCCAGCAGCTTGGGCGGACAGCCATTATCGGAAAAACTGTTTTTT,CASSLGGQPLSEKLFF,TRBJ1-4,TRBV5-1,.,.,16
TGCGCCAGCAGAGGGACAGGAAGGGGACCTGAAGCTTTCTTT,CASRGTGRGPEAFF,TRBJ1-1,TRBV10-2,.,TRBD1,14
TGTGCCAGCAGTGACCCTAGGACAGGGTCCCTTTCCTACGAGCAGTACTTC,CASSDPRTGSLSYEQYF,TRBJ2-7,TRBV6-4,.,TRBD1,17